The present TCR beta chain was sequenced within a study of T-cell memory formation after mild COVID-19. Study-wide results and caveats: CD8+ contracting clones occupied EMRA, while CD4+ ones occupied mainly CM and EM. Balance between CD4 and CD8 was seen in clones contracting day 15 to 85, and a CD4+ lean was seen in later expanders. Cross-reactive memory appears to have joined, as suggested by some responding clones showing up in pre-infection memory.

A single record per CDR3 protein comes from TCRdb applying MiXCR to the 5' RACE reads. In the table there are over 150,000 distinct CDR3 sequences, about a fifth of which are singletons. This clonotype was detected a few times. What it binds is not known. V lost 5 bases to trimming and J lost 3 bases; unmatched junction nucleotides: 10. The CDR3 extends over 15 amino acids. The chain joins TRBV12-3 or TRBV12-4 to TRBJ2-7; 7 bases line up with TRBD2. The sequenced material came from PBMCs or a T cell subset sorted from them (not recorded which). The clonotype was recovered from an adult woman who had mild COVID-19 (a few samples of this study predate the infection). Cell type and time point are not known. DNA of the CDR3: TGTGCCAGCAGTGCCGTAGGAAGCGGGATCTACGAGCAGTACTTC. This translates into CASSAVGSGIYEQYF.